Presented here are 7 T cell receptor beta chains from one specimen sequenced in a study of cytotoxic CD8 clonotypes in ibrutinib-treated CLL. Measured with immunoSEQ multiplex PCR; TCRdb has only the in-frame clones, and not every one. The sample has around 330,000 clones, around 66% seen once. This specimen was PBMCs, taken after 36 months of ibrutinib treatment. These receptor sequences come from a human donor with chronic lymphocytic leukemia.

The chain combines TRBV4-1 with TRBJ2-5; TRBD1 matches at 8 bases. V was clipped by 1 base and J by 3 bases; unmatched bases: 7. CDR3 length equals 16 residues. Germline V gene sequence: CDR1 MGHRA, CDR2 YSYEKL. Here the CDR3 DNA reads TGCGCCAGCAGCCAAGTTCCGGTACAGGGGGAAGAGACCCAGTACTTC. Translation: CASSQVPVQGEETQYF.

This chain joins TRBV10-1 and TRBJ2-7; D assignment may be TRBD1 or TRBD2 (5 bases each). Trimming cost V 3 bases and J 0 bases, with 15 bases left between them. This CDR3 region has 16 residues. Per germline, CDR1 WNHNN and CDR2 SYGVQD (reference sequence). For the CDR3, the DNA is TGCGCCAGCAGTGAATGGTCCGGGGCCAGCTCCTACGAGCAGTACTTC. Translation gives CASSEWSGASSYEQYF.

The rearrangement joins TRBV9 to TRBJ1-5, with TRBD1 matching 9 bases. There are 14 residues in the CDR3. Germline V CDR1 and CDR2: SGDLS, YYNGEE. The ends lost 4 bases at V and 4 bases at J; junction bases unmatched: 3. CDR3 in DNA: TGTGCCAGCAGCATAGGACAGGGGAATCAGCCCCAGCATTTT. Encoded protein: CASSIGQGNQPQHF.

The V call is TRBV5-1, the J call TRBJ2-1, with 7 bases fitting TRBD2. CDR1 SGHRS and CDR2 YFSETQ come from the germline V gene. This CDR3 is built from 16 residues. Germline trimming cut 4 bases from V and 0 bases from J; bases unmatched to any gene: 7. The CDR3 spells CASSTGGHFSYNEQFF. The CDR3 DNA sequence: TGCGCCAGCAGCACGGGGGGTCACTTCTCCTACAATGAGCAGTTCTTC.

The chain is built from TRBV5-1 and TRBJ2-7; TRBD2 matches at 10 bases. This CDR3 is 15 amino acids long. V was clipped by 5 bases and J by 0 bases; unmatched bases: 5. CDR1 is SGHRS, CDR2 YFSETQ, per germline. Here the CDR3 reads CASRSSGGSSYEQYF. Here the CDR3 DNA reads TGCGCCAGCAGATCTAGCGGGGGAAGCTCCTACGAGCAGTACTTC.

J is TRBJ2-3 and V is TRBV2, with D possibly being TRBD2 (7 bases). Germline V gene data show CDR1 as SNHLY and CDR2 as FYNNEI. The CDR3 totals 13 residues. Trimming left V 5 bases short and J 8 bases short, with 14 bases between. CDR3 sequence (DNA): TGTGCCAGCAGTCCTAAGGGGGGGGGTACGCAGTATTTT. Its translation is CASSPKGGGTQYF.

This clone was observed a few times. V and J are TRBV7-2 and TRBJ2-3; 9 positions match TRBD2. V dropped 2 bases and J dropped 1; count of bases not matched to a gene: 1. CDR1 is SGHTA, CDR2 FQGNSA, per germline. The CDR3 runs to 15 residues. This CDR3 reads CASSLIAGGTDTQYF. The DNA for the CDR3 is TGTGCCAGCAGCTTAATAGCGGGGGGCACAGATACGCAGTATTTT.